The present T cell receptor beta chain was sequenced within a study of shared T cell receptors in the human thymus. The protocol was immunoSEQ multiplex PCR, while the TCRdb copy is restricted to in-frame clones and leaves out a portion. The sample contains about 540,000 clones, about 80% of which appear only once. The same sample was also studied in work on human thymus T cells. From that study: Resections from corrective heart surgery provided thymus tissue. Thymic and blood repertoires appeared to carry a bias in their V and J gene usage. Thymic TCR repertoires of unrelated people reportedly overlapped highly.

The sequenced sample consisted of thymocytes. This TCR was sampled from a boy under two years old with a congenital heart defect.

DNA of the CDR3: TGTGCCAGCAGTCCCAGACGGACAGGGGAGGACGAGCAGTACTTC. Residues: CASSPRRTGEDEQYF. The V call is TRBV28, the J call TRBJ2-7; TRBD1 aligns across 9 bases. CDR1 MDHEN and CDR2 SYDVKM come from the germline V gene. Trimming removed 5 bases from V and 5 bases from J; junction bases left unmatched: 10. The CDR3 loop spans 15 amino acids. Filled out from reference TRBV28 and TRBJ2-7, the complete variable domain reads DVKVTQSSRYLVKRTGEKVFLECVQDMDHENMFWYRQDPGLGLRLIYFSYDVKMKEKGDIPEGYSVSREKKERFSLILESASTNQTSMYLCASSPRRTGEDEQYFGPGTRLTVT.